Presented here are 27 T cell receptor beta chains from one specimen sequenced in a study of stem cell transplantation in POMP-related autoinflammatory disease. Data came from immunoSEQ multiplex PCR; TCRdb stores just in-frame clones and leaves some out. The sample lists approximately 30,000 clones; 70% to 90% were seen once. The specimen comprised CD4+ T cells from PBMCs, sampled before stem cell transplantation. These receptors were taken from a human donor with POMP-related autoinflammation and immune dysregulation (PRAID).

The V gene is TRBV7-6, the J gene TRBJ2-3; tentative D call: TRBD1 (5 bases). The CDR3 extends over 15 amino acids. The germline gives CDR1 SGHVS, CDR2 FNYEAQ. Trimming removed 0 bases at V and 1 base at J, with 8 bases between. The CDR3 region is CASSLAPTGTDTQYF. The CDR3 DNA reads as TGTGCCAGCAGCTTAGCCCCGACAGGCACAGATACGCAGTATTTT.

The CDR3 protein is CASSVVAGGQVPFF. DNA for the CDR3: TGTGCCAGCAGTGTTGTAGCGGGGGGGCAGGTTCCGTTCTTC. The gene calls are TRBV2 and TRBJ2-1; 11 bases align to TRBD2. CDR3 length: 14 residues. Unmatched junction bases numbered 11, after V lost 4 bases and J lost 15 bases. CDR1 is SNHLY and CDR2 is FYNNEI in the germline V gene. The whole variable domain, filled in from reference TRBV2 and TRBJ2-1, reads EPEVTQTPSHQVTQMGQEVILRCVPISNHLYFYWYRQILGQKVEFLVSFYNNEISEKSEIFDDQFSVERPDGSNFTLKIRSTKLEDSAMYFCASSVVAGGQVPFFGPGTRLTVL.

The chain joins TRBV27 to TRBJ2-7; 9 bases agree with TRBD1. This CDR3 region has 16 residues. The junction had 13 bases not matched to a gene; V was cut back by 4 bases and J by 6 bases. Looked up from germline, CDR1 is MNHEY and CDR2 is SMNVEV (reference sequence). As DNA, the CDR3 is TGTGCCAGCAGTTCAAAAGCCGAACCGGGACAGGGCGAGCAGTACTTC. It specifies CASSSKAEPGQGEQYF.

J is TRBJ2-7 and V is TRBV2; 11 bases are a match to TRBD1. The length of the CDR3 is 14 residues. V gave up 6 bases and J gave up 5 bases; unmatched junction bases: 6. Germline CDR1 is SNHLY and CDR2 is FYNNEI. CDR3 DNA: TGTGCCAGCAGGGGGGACAGGGGGTTCCACGAGCAGTACTTC. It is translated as CASRGDRGFHEQYF.

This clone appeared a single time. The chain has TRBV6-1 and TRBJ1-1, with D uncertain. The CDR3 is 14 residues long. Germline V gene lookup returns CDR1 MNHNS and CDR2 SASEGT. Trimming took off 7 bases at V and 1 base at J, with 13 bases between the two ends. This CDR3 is CASTQGPWNTEAFF. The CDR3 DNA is TGTGCCAGCACCCAAGGCCCTTGGAACACTGAAGCTTTCTTT.

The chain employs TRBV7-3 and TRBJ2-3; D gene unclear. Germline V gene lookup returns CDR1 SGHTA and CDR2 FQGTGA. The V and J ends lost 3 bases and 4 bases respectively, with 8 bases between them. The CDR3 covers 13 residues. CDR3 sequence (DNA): TGTGCCAGCAGCTTTTCTAGTGCAGATACGCAGTATTTT. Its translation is CASSFSSADTQYF.

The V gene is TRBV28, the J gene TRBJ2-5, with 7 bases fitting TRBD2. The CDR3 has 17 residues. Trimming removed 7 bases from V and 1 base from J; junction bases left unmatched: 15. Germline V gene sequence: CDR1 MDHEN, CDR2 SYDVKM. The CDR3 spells CASNNPATSQFQETQYF. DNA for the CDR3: TGTGCCAGCAACAACCCGGCGACTAGCCAATTCCAAGAGACCCAGTACTTC.

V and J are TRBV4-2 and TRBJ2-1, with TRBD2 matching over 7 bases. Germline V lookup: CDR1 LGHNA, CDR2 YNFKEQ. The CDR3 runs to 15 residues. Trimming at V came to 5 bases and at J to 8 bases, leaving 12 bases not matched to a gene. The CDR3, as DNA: TGTGCCAGCAGCGAAAGGGGAGGGAGTGGAGATGAGCAGTTCTTC. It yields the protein CASSERGGSGDEQFF.

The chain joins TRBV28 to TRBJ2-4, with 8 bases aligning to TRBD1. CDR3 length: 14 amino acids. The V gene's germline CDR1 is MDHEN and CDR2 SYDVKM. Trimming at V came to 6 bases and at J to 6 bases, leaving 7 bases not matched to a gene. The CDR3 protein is CASSSRDRLNIQYF. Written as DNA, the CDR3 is TGTGCCAGCAGCTCCCGGGACAGGCTAAACATTCAGTACTTC.

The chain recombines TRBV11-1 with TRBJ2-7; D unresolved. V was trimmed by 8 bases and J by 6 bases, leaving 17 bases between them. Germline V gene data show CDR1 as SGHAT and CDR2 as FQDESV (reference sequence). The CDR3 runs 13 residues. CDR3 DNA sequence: TGTGCCAGCGGCCCTAGGGTGGCCGCCGAGCAGTACTTC. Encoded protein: CASGPRVAAEQYF.

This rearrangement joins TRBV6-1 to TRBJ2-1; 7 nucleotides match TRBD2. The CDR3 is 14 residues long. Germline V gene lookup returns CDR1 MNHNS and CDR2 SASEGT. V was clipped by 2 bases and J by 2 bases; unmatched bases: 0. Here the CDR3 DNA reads TGTGCCAGCAGTGAAAGCGGGACCTACAATGAGCAGTTCTTC. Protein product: CASSESGTYNEQFF.

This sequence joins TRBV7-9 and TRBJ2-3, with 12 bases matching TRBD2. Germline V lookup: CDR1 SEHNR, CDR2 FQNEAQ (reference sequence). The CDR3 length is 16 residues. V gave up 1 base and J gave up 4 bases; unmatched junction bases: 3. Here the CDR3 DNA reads TGTGCCAGCAGCTTAGGACTAGCGGGAGAGGCAGATACGCAGTATTTT. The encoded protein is CASSLGLAGEADTQYF.

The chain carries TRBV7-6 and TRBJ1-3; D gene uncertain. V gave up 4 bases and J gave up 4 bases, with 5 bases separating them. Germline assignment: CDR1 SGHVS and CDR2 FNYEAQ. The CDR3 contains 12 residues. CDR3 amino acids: CASSSGGNTIYF. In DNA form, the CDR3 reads TGTGCCAGCAGCTCAGGCGGAAACACCATATATTTT.

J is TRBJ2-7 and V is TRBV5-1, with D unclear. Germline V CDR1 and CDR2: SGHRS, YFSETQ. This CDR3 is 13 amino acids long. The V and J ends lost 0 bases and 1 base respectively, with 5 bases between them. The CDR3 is CASSLEVSYEQYF. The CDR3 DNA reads TGCGCCAGCAGCTTGGAGGTATCCTACGAGCAGTACTTC. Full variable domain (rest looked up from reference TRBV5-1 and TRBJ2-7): KAGVTQTPRYLIKTRGQQVTLSCSPISGHRSVSWYQQTPGQGLQFLFEYFSETQRNKGNFPGRFSGRQFSNSRSEMNVSTLELGDSALYLCASSLEVSYEQYFGPGTRLTVT.

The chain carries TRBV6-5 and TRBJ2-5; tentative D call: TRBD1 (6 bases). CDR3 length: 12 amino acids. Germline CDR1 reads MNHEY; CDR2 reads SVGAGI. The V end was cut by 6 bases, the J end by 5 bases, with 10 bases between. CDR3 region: CASRRGLETQYF. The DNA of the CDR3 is TGTGCCAGCAGGAGGGGGTTGGAGACCCAGTACTTC.

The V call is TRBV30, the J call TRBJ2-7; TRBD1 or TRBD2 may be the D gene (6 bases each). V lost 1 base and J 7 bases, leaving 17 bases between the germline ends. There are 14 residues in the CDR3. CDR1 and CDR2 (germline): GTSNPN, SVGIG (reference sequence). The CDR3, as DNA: TGTGCCTGGAGTGGTAGCGGACAGCCCTGGGAGCAGTACTTC. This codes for CAWSGSGQPWEQYF.

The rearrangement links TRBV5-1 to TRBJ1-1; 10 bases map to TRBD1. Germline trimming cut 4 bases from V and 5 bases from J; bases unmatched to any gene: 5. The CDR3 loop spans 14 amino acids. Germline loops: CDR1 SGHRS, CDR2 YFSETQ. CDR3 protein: CASSRDRGGTEAFF. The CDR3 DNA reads TGCGCCAGCAGCAGGGACAGGGGAGGAACTGAAGCTTTCTTT. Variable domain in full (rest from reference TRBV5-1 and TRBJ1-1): KAGVTQTPRYLIKTRGQQVTLSCSPISGHRSVSWYQQTPGQGLQFLFEYFSETQRNKGNFPGRFSGRQFSNSRSEMNVSTLELGDSALYLCASSRDRGGTEAFFGQGTRLTVV.

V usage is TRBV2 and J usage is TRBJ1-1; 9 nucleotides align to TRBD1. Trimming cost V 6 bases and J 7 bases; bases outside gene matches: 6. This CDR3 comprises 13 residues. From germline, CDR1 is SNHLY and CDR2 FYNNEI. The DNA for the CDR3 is TGTGCCAGCAGAGGACAGGGGACGCGTGAAGCTTTCTTT. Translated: CASRGQGTREAFF.

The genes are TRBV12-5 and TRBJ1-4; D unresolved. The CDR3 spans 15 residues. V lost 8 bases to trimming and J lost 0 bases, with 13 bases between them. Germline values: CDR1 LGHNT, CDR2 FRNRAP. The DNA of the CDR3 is TGTGCTAGTATGGCAGGCGCTGCAACTAATGAAAAACTGTTTTTT. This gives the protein CASMAGAATNEKLFF.

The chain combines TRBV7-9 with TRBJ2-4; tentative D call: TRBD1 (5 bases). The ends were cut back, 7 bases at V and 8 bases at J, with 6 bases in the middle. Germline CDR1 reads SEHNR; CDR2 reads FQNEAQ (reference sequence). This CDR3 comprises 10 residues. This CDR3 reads CASKGDIQYF. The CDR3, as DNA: TGTGCCAGCAAAGGGGACATTCAGTACTTC.

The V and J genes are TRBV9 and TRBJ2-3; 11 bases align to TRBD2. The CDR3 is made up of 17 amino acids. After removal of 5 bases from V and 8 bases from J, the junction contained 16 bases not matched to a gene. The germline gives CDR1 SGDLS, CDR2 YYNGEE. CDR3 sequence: CASSKDASGRKHSTQYF. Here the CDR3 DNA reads TGTGCCAGCAGTAAAGATGCTAGCGGGAGGAAACATAGTACGCAGTATTTT.

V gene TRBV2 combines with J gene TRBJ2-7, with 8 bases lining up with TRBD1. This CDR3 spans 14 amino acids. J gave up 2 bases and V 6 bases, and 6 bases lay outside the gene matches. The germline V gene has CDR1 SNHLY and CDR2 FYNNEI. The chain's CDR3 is CASRLDRGPYEQYF. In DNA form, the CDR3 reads TGTGCCAGCAGGCTAGACAGGGGACCCTACGAGCAGTACTTC.

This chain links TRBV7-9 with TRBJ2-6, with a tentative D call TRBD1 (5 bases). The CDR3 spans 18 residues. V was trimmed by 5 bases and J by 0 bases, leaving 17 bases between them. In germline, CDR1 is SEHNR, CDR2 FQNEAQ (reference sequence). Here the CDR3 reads CASSGRQGFSSGANVLTF. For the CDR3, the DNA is TGTGCCAGCAGCGGACGCCAGGGTTTCAGCTCTGGGGCCAACGTCCTGACTTTC.

The CDR3 DNA is TGTGCCAGCAGTTTCACAGGACAAGATGAAAAACTGTTTTTT. Protein sequence: CASSFTGQDEKLFF. The rearrangement joins TRBV6-5 to TRBJ1-4; tentatively, D is TRBD1 (5 bases). V dropped 4 bases and J dropped 6 bases, with 12 bases sitting between them. From germline, CDR1 is MNHEY and CDR2 SVGAGI. The CDR3 has 14 amino acids.

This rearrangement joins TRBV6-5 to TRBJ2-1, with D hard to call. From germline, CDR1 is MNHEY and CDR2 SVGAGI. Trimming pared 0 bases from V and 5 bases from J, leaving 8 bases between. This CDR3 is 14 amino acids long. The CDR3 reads CASSYSKGNNEQFF. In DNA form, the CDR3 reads TGTGCCAGCAGTTACTCAAAAGGGAACAATGAGCAGTTCTTC.

The CDR3 bases are TGTGCCAGCTCACCGGTAGGGGATTATGGCTACACCTTC. Residues: CASSPVGDYGYTF. The chain links TRBV18 to TRBJ1-2; possibly TRBD1 for D (5 bases). V lost 3 bases to trimming and J lost 5 bases, with 10 bases between them. CDR3 length equals 13 residues. Germline CDR1 and CDR2: KGHSH and LQKENI.

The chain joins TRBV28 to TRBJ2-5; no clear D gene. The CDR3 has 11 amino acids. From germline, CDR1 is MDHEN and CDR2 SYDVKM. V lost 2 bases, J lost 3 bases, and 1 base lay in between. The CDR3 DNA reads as TGTGCCAGCAGTTTAAAAGAGACCCAGTACTTC. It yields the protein CASSLKETQYF.